This T cell receptor (beta chain) was observed in a study of T-cell memory formation after mild COVID-19. Study findings and constraints: CD4+ bias marked clones expanding day 15 to 37, unlike balanced contracting clones.

TCRdb re-called the 5' RACE reads with MiXCR, one entry per CDR3 protein. Here the sample spans 250,000 to 350,000 distinct CDR3 sequences, more than 15% being singletons. Note on this clonotype: Antigen: not known.

CDR1 is SGHRS, CDR2 YFSETQ, per germline. This CDR3 is 15 amino acids long. The V and J ends lost 0 bases and 1 base, in that order; junction bases with no gene match: 2. This TCR derives from a man aged 18 to 35 who had mild COVID-19 (a few samples of this study predate the infection). Cell type and time point are not known. What was sequenced was PBMCs or a T cell subset sorted from them (not recorded which). The V gene is TRBV5-1, the J gene TRBJ2-5, with 8 positions matching TRBD2. The CDR3 sequence: CASSLVAGSQETQYF. The CDR3 DNA reads as TGCGCCAGCAGCTTGGTAGCGGGGAGCCAAGAGACCCAGTACTTC.